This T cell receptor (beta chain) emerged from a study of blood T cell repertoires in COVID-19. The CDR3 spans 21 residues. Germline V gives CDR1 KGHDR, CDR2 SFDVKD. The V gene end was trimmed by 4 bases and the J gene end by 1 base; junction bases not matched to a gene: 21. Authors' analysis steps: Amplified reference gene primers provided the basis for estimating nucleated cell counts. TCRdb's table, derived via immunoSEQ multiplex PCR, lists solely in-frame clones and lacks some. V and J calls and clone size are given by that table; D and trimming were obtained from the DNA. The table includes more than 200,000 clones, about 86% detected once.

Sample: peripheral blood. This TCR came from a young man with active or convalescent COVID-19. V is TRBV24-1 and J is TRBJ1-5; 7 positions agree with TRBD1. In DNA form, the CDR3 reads TGTGCCACCAGTGACTGGGACAGAGAAGGCAGATGGGAACCCAGCAATCAGCCCCAGCATTTT. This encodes CATSDWDREGRWEPSNQPQHF.